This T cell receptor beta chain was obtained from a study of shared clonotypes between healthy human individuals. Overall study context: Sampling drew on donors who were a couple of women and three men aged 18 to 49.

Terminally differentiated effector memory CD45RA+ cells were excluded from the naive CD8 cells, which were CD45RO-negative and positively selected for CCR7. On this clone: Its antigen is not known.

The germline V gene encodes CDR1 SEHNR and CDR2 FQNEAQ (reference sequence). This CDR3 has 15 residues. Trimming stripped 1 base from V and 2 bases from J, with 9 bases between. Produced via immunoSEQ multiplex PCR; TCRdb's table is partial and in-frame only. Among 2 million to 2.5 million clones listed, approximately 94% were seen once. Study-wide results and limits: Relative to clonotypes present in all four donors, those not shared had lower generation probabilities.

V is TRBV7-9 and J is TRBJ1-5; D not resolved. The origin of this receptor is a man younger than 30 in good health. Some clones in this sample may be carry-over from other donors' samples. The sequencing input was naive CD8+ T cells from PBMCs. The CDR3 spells CASSLGSTGNQPQHF. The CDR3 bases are TGTGCCAGCAGCTTAGGTTCCACGGGCAATCAGCCCCAGCATTTT.